This T cell receptor beta chain came from a study of graft-versus-host responses after intestinal transplantation. The overall study: Transplant types were multivisceral, liver-intestinal, or isolated intestinal. Anti-thymocyte globulin induction preceded two to four years of tacrolimus and steroid maintenance in all recipients.

Whole-study results and caveats: Recipient marrow contained GvH clones, some of which appeared first in ileum or blood.

TCRdb keeps only in-frame clones here, not all; method: immunoSEQ multiplex PCR. This sample has about 120,000 clones, with around nine tenths found just once. The CDR3 is made up of 14 amino acids. The germline V and J ends were trimmed by 2 bases and 8 bases, with 15 bases remaining between them. CDR1 is MGHRA, CDR2 YSYEKL, per germline. On this clone: The antigen remains unidentified.

The chain joins TRBV4-1 to TRBJ1-2; D may be TRBD1 (5 bases). The source was unstimulated CD4+ T cells sorted from spleen or lymph node cells, collected before intestinal transplant. This clonotype was sampled from a human donor who received an intestinal transplant. CDR3 in amino acids: CASSQITAQGGYTF. CDR3 DNA: TGCGCCAGCAGCCAAATCACAGCCCAGGGAGGCTACACCTTC.